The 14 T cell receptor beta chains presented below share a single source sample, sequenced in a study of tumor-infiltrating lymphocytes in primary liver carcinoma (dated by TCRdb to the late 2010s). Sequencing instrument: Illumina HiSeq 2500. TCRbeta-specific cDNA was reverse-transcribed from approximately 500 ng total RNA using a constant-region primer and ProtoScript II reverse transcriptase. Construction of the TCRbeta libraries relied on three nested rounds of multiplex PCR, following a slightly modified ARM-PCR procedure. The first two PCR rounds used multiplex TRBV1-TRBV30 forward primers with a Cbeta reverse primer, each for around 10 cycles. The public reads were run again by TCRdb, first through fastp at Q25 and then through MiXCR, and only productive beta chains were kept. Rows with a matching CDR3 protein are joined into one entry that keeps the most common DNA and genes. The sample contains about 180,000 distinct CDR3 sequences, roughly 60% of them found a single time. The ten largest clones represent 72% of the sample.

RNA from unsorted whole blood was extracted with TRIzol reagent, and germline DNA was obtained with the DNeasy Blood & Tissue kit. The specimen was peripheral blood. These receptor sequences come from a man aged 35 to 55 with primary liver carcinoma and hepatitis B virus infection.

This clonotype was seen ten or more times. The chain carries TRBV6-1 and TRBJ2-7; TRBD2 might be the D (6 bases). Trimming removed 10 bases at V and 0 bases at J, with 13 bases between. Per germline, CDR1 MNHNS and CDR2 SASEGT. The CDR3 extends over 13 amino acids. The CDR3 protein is CATQHGSSYEQYF. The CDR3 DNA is TGTGCCACCCAGCACGGGAGCTCCTACGAGCAGTACTTC.

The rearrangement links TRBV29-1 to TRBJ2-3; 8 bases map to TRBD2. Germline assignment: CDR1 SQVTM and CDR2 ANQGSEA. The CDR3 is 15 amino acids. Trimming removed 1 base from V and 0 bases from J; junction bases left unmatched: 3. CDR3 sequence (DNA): TGCAGCGTTGAAGGTAGCGGGGAGAGCACAGATACGCAGTATTTT. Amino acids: CSVEGSGESTDTQYF.

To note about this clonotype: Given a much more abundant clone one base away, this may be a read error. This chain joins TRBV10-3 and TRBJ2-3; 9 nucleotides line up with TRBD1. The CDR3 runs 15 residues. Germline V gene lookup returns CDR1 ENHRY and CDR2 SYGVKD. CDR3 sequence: CAIREQGAGTDTLYF. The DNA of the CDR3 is TGTGCCATCAGGGAACAGGGGGCCGGCACAGATACGCTGTATTTT.

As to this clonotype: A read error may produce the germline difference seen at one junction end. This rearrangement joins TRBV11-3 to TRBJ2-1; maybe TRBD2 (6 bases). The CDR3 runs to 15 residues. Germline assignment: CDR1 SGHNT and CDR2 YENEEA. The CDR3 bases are TGTGCCAACAGCTTCCGGAGGGCAGAAACATATGAGCAGTTCTTC. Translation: CANSFRRAETYEQFF.

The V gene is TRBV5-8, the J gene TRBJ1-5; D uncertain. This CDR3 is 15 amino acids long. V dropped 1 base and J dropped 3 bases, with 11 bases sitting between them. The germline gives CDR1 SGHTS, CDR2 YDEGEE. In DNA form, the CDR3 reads TGTGCCAGCAGCTTGCAGGCCAGCATCAATCAGCCCCAGCATTTT. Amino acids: CASSLQASINQPQHF.

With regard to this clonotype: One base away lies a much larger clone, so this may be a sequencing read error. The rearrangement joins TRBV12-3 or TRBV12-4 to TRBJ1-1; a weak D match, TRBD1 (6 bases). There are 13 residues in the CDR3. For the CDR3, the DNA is TGTGCCAGCAGTCGGGACATGGGCACTGAATCTTTCTTT. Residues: CASSRDMGTESFF.

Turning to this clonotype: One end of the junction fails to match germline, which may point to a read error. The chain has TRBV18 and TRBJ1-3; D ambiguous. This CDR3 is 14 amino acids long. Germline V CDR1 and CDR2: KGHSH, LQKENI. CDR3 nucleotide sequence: TGTGCCAGTTCACCGGGTAATTCAGGAAACATCATATATTTT. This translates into CASSPGNSGNIIYF.

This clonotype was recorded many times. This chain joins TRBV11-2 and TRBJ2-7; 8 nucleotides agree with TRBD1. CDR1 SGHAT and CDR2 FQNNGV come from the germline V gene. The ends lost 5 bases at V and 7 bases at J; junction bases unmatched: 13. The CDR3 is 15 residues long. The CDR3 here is CASSHSGRGRREQYF. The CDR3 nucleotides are TGTGCCAGCAGCCATAGCGGCAGGGGGCGTAGGGAGCAGTACTTC.

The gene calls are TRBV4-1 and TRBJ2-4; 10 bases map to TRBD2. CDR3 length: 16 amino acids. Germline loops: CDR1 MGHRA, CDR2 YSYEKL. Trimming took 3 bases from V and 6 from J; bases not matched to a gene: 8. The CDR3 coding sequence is TGCGCCAGCAGCCAGACAAGCGGGGGGGATAGAAACATTCAGTACTTC. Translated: CASSQTSGGDRNIQYF.

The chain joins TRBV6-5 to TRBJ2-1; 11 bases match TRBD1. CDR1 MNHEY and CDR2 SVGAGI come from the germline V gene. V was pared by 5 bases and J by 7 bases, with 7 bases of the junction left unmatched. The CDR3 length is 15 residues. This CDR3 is CASSDGGQGGNEQFF. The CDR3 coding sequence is TGTGCCAGCAGTGACGGGGGACAGGGGGGAAATGAGCAGTTCTTC.

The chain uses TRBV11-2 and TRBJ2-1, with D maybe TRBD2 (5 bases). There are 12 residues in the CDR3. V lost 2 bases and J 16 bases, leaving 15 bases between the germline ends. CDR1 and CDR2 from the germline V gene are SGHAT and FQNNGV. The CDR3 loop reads CASSLLRGSPFF. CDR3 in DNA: TGTGCCAGCAGCTTACTTAGAGGGAGCCCATTCTTC.

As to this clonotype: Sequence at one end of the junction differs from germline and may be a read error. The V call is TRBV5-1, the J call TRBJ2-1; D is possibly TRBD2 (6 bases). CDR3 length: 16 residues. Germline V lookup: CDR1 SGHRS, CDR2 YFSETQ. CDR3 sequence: CASSLASNGSENEQLF. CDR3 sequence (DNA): TGCGCCAGCAGCTTGGCCTCCAACGGGAGTGAAAATGAGCAGTTATTC.

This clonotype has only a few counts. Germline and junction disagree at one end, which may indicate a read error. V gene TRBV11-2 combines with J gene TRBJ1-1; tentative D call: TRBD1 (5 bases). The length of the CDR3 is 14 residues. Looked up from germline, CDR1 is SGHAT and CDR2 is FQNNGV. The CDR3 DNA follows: TGTGCCAGTAGCTCAGTTAGGGGAGACACTGAAGCTTTCTTT. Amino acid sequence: CASSSVRGDTEAFF.

The CDR3, as DNA: TGTGCCAGCAGCAAACCCGGGCGACAGGGGAGGTCGTGTAGCAATCAGCCCCAGCATTTT. Translation gives CASSKPGRQGRSCSNQPQHF. The chain combines TRBV21-1 with TRBJ1-5; no check of the table's D call, TRBD1, against the DNA was made. TRBV21-1 corresponds to a pseudogene. The CDR3 consists of 20 residues.